A single sample is the source of the 20 T cell receptor beta chains below, sequenced in a study of shared T cell receptors in the human thymus. Profiled with immunoSEQ multiplex PCR; TCRdb holds only in-frame clones, not every one. Of just under 550,000 clones in the sample, roughly 74% were seen once. In addition, the sample was reused for a study of human thymus T cells.

The source material was thymocytes. The origin of the receptors is a boy in the first two years of life with a congenital heart defect.

The chain is built from TRBV27 and TRBJ2-1; no definite D call. The V and J ends lost 5 bases and 10 bases respectively, with 21 bases between them. The CDR3 length is 15 residues. Germline loops: CDR1 MNHEY, CDR2 SMNVEV (reference sequence). CDR3 loop: CASSPHGRVAGEQFF. As DNA, the CDR3 is TGTGCCAGCAGTCCGCACGGCCGGGTAGCTGGCGAGCAGTTCTTC.

This clone has only one observation. The chain joins TRBV2 to TRBJ2-3, with TRBD1 matching over 9 bases. The ends lost 8 bases at V and 0 bases at J; junction bases unmatched: 3. The CDR3 loop spans 14 amino acids. Germline V gene sequence: CDR1 SNHLY, CDR2 FYNNEI. The CDR3 nucleotides are TGTGCCAGCGGACAGGGGTCTAGCACAGATACGCAGTATTTT. This sequence encodes CASGQGSSTDTQYF.

The rearrangement links TRBV5-4 to TRBJ2-1, with D perhaps matching TRBD2 (7 bases). Trimming pared 4 bases from V and 6 bases from J, leaving 23 bases between. Germline lookup yields CDR1 SGHNT and CDR2 YYREEE (reference sequence). This CDR3 contains 17 residues. Here the CDR3 reads CASSPRALAGEGNEQFF. Written as DNA, the CDR3 is TGTGCCAGCAGCCCGAGGGCCCTGGCAGGGGAGGGCAATGAGCAGTTCTTC.

V gene TRBV6-5 combines with J gene TRBJ2-7; 7 bases match TRBD1. This CDR3 has 13 amino acids. CDR1 and CDR2 from the germline V gene are MNHEY and SVGAGI. Trimming at V came to 6 bases and at J to 3 bases, leaving 5 bases not matched to a gene. CDR3 nucleotides: TGTGCCAGCAGCCTGACAGGGAACTACGAGCAGTACTTC. It yields the protein CASSLTGNYEQYF.

In this sample, this clone turned up a few times. The CDR3 loop is CASSLRTSGRSPNYEQYF. The DNA for the CDR3 is TGCGCCAGCAGCTTACGGACTAGCGGGAGGTCCCCCAACTACGAGCAGTACTTC. The gene calls are TRBV5-1 and TRBJ2-7; TRBD2 aligns across 14 bases. The germline gives CDR1 SGHRS, CDR2 YFSETQ. Trimming at V came to 2 bases and at J to 3 bases, leaving 10 bases not matched to a gene. This CDR3 has 18 amino acids.

The genes are TRBV6-5 and TRBJ2-7; 7 nucleotides match TRBD1. CDR3 size: 14 residues. V trimming: 6 bases; J trimming: 0 bases; junction bases outside the gene matches: 5. Germline V lookup: CDR1 MNHEY, CDR2 SVGAGI. The CDR3 sequence is CASRTRDSSYEQYF. DNA of the CDR3: TGTGCCAGCAGGACCCGGGACAGCTCCTACGAGCAGTACTTC.

V usage is TRBV28 and J usage is TRBJ2-3; a weak D match, TRBD1 (5 bases). CDR1 is MDHEN and CDR2 is SYDVKM in the germline V gene. This CDR3 contains 19 residues. V lost 2 bases and J 2 bases, leaving 23 bases between the germline ends. The CDR3 region has the DNA TGTGCCAGCAGTTTAGGGGCCCCCCAACAGTATACTTACACAGATACGCAGTATTTT. Encoded protein: CASSLGAPQQYTYTDTQYF.

The chain couples TRBV6-6 to TRBJ2-1; D is uncertain. Trimming removed 5 bases at V and 7 bases at J, with 9 bases between. The CDR3 is 12 amino acids. Germline V lookup: CDR1 MNHNY, CDR2 SVGAGI (reference sequence). As DNA, the CDR3 is TGTGCCAGCAGTCAAATCGGGAATGAGCAGTTCTTC. Protein product: CASSQIGNEQFF.

The chain uses TRBV6-5 and TRBJ2-2; 7 bases are shared with TRBD1. V shed 0 bases, J shed 3 bases, and the junction held 4 bases outside the gene matches. Germline V gene lookup returns CDR1 MNHEY and CDR2 SVGAGI. The CDR3 has 16 amino acids. The DNA for the CDR3 is TGTGCCAGCAGTTACTCGAGTGGACAGGACACCGGGGAGCTGTTTTTT. This sequence encodes CASSYSSGQDTGELFF.

The chain is built from TRBV9 and TRBJ2-3; 7 nucleotides line up with TRBD2. This CDR3 region has 15 residues. Germline V CDR1 and CDR2: SGDLS, YYNGEE. V shed 5 bases, J shed 2 bases, and the junction held 8 bases outside the gene matches. The CDR3 coding sequence is TGTGCCAGCAGACCAAGCGGGACGGACACAGATACGCAGTATTTT. This translates into CASRPSGTDTDTQYF.

The chain uses TRBV25-1 and TRBJ1-1, with D maybe TRBD1 (5 bases). The CDR3 consists of 15 residues. Germline V CDR1 and CDR2: MGHDK, SYGVNS. V dropped 8 bases and J dropped 5 bases, with 21 bases sitting between them. CDR3 nucleotide sequence: TGTGCCAGCTCAAGGGAAGGGGAGGCTTTAACTGAAGCTTTCTTT. Its protein product is CASSREGEALTEAFF.

This clone was observed a handful of times. The chain uses TRBV9 and TRBJ2-2, with 7 nucleotides matching TRBD1. Germline V gene sequence: CDR1 SGDLS, CDR2 YYNGEE. V lost 0 bases and J lost 1; bases outside the gene matches: 3. This CDR3 region has 16 residues. The CDR3 region has the DNA TGTGCCAGCAGCGTAGAGAGGGGGCAGAACACCGGGGAGCTGTTTTTT. Its translation is CASSVERGQNTGELFF.

V is TRBV4-2 and J is TRBJ2-7; D is perhaps TRBD2 (5 bases). Germline CDR1 and CDR2: LGHNA and YNFKEQ. Between the trimmed V and J ends, which lost 3 bases and 5 bases, there was a span of 20 bases. This CDR3 region has 16 residues. The CDR3 region is CASSQEGLARVHEQYF. The CDR3 DNA follows: TGTGCCAGCAGCCAGGAAGGGCTAGCTCGCGTCCACGAGCAGTACTTC.

V is TRBV30 and J is TRBJ2-2, with 9 nucleotides matching TRBD2. Germline-derived CDR1 and CDR2 are GTSNPN and SVGIG (reference sequence). The CDR3 has 17 amino acids. J gave up 5 bases and V 1 base, and 11 bases lay outside the gene matches. The CDR3 reads CAWSDGISSGMTGELFF. The CDR3 coding sequence is TGTGCCTGGAGTGATGGTATTTCTAGCGGGATGACCGGGGAGCTGTTTTTT.

The CDR3 DNA reads as TGTGCCAGCATACAGGGGGCCGGGAATCAGCCCCAGCATTTT. Translating it yields CASIQGAGNQPQHF. The chain links TRBV21-1 to TRBJ1-5; the table's D gene call, TRBD1, was not cross checked with the DNA. TRBV21-1 is a known pseudogene. The CDR3 length is 14 residues.

This sequence joins TRBV19 and TRBJ2-1; a weak D match, TRBD2 (7 bases). Germline-derived CDR1 and CDR2 are LNHDA and SQIVND (reference sequence). Trimming left V 11 bases short and J 2 bases short, with 19 bases between. The CDR3 runs 15 residues. CDR3 sequence: CASRGGKGPYNEQFF. CDR3 nucleotides: TGTGCCTCTAGGGGGGGCAAGGGCCCCTACAATGAGCAGTTCTTC.

This chain links TRBV4-2 with TRBJ1-5, with unresolved D. The germline gives CDR1 LGHNA, CDR2 YNFKEQ. Deletions cut 1 base from V and 1 base from J, with 5 bases between. The CDR3 is 14 residues long. The CDR3 here is CASSQVVSNQPQHF. The CDR3 DNA reads as TGTGCCAGCAGCCAAGTCGTCAGCAATCAGCCCCAGCATTTT.

The V and J genes are TRBV27 and TRBJ2-4; D perhaps matches TRBD1 (5 bases). CDR1 and CDR2 from the germline V gene are MNHEY and SMNVEV (reference sequence). This CDR3 contains 15 residues. Trimming pared 2 bases from V and 0 bases from J, leaving 8 bases between. The chain's CDR3 is CASSLVGLAKNIQYF. CDR3 bases: TGTGCCAGCAGTTTAGTGGGGCTAGCCAAAAACATTCAGTACTTC.

The V and J genes are TRBV6-1 and TRBJ2-1; D not resolved. CDR3 length: 15 amino acids. CDR1 is MNHNS, CDR2 SASEGT, per germline. Trimming took off 6 bases at V and 0 bases at J, with 12 bases between the two ends. The CDR3 nucleotides read TGTGCCAGCAGCCGTAGCTGGAGCTCCTACAATGAGCAGTTCTTC. This gives the protein CASSRSWSSYNEQFF.

This sequence joins TRBV30 and TRBJ2-7, with D perhaps TRBD2 (7 bases). V lost 4 bases, J lost 2 bases, and 18 bases lay in between. The CDR3 runs to 15 residues. The germline gives CDR1 GTSNPN, CDR2 SVGIG (reference sequence). The CDR3 protein is CAWKGGARVAYEQYF. The CDR3 nucleotides read TGTGCCTGGAAAGGGGGGGCCAGGGTCGCCTACGAGCAGTACTTC.